This TCR beta chain appears in the sequencing data of a study of blood T cell repertoires in COVID-19. Germline V gene sequence: CDR1 PRHDT, CDR2 FYEKMQ (reference sequence). Germline trimming cut 6 bases from V and 6 bases from J; bases unmatched to any gene: 4. The CDR3 contains 14 residues. All enrollees were about 18 to 89 years old and from 24 US areas. Produced via immunoSEQ multiplex PCR; TCRdb's table is partial and in-frame only. The sample records some 260,000 clones, 84% being singletons. Sequenced: PBMCs or T cells enriched from blood (not recorded which). The rearrangement uses TRBV13 and TRBJ2-2; TRBD1 aligns across 10 bases. The clonotype originates from a man aged 25-40 years with acute COVID-19. The CDR3 region has the DNA TGTGCCAGCAGGGACAGGGGGGACGCCGGGGAGCTGTTTTTT. It specifies CASRDRGDAGELFF.